The 31 T cell receptor beta chains presented below share a single source sample, sequenced in a study of regulatory T cells in long-lasting Graves disease (dated by TCRdb to 2020 to 2023). Sample time point, as interpreted from the label and publication: newly diagnosed GD, antithyroid drugs for less than 3 months. For both TCR sequencing and RNA sequencing, RNA was extracted from PBMCs using TRIzol. Libraries were prepared through multiplex PCR. TCRdb lists the instrument as Illumina HiSeq 4000. iRepertoire HTBI primers and Arm-PCR amplification of CDR3 regions were used to construct TCR beta libraries. Using fastp trimming at Q25 and MiXCR clonotype assembly, TCRdb reanalyzed the public sequencing data and kept in-frame beta chains. Every distinct CDR3 protein forms one entry, paired with its most common genes and DNA. This sample lists some 500,000 distinct CDR3 sequences; 15% to 20% were detected once. The ten largest clonotypes hold 20% to 30% of the sample.

This same sample was also part of a study on T cells in Graves' hyperthyroidism and ophthalmopathy.

The source material was peripheral blood mononuclear cells (PBMCs), sampled at new diagnosis, from a patient treated with antithyroid drugs. Receptors originate from a woman aged 40-65 years with Graves disease. Donor details come from another sample of the same person, matched by shared clones.

The sample holds many counts of this clonotype. V and J are TRBV3-1 and TRBJ1-3; TRBD1 agrees at 9 bases. Germline CDR1 is LGHDT and CDR2 is YNNKEL (reference sequence). The CDR3 is 15 residues long. V gave up 4 bases and J gave up 4 bases; unmatched junction bases: 5. CDR3 loop: CASSLRTGVGNTIYF. CDR3 sequence (DNA): TGTGCCAGCAGCCTACGGACAGGGGTAGGAAACACCATATATTTT.

This chain joins TRBV7-2 and TRBJ2-1; D unresolved. The CDR3 has 15 amino acids. Trimming removed 2 bases at V and 9 bases at J, with 17 bases between. Looked up from germline, CDR1 is SGHTA and CDR2 is FQGNSA. Here the CDR3 reads CASSLNVGVSSEQFF. CDR3 bases: TGTGCCAGCAGCTTAAATGTTGGTGTATCCAGTGAGCAGTTCTTC.

This clonotype was detected ten times or more. The chain employs TRBV7-9 and TRBJ2-1; D not resolved. V lost 0 bases and J lost 8, with 17 bases in between. Per the germline V gene, CDR1 is SEHNR and CDR2 is FQNEAQ (reference sequence). This CDR3 region has 16 residues. The CDR3 DNA reads TGTGCCAGCAGCTTAGCTCTGGCAGGCACGCATGATGAGCAGTTCTTC. This gives the protein CASSLALAGTHDEQFF.

This clonotype has ten or more counts. J is TRBJ2-3 and V is TRBV9; D perhaps matches TRBD2 (5 bases). The CDR3 contains 15 residues. V gave up 3 bases and J gave up 5 bases, with 16 bases separating them. Looked up from germline, CDR1 is SGDLS and CDR2 is YYNGEE. CDR3 sequence: CASSAEGFDGDTQYF. CDR3 nucleotides: TGTGCCAGCAGCGCCGAGGGCTTCGACGGAGATACGCAGTATTTT.

The J gene is TRBJ2-6, the V gene TRBV5-1; D is undetermined. This CDR3 is 15 amino acids long. V dropped 4 bases and J dropped 2 bases, with 10 bases sitting between them. Germline CDR1 is SGHRS and CDR2 is YFSETQ. This chain's CDR3 is CASSMDPTGANVLTF. CDR3 in DNA: TGCGCCAGCAGCATGGACCCCACTGGGGCCAACGTCCTGACTTTC. The entire variable domain, with the rest obtained from reference TRBV5-1 and TRBJ2-6, is as follows: KAGVTQTPRYLIKTRGQQVTLSCSPISGHRSVSWYQQTPGQGLQFLFEYFSETQRNKGNFPGRFSGRQFSNSRSEMNVSTLELGDSALYLCASSMDPTGANVLTFGAGSRLTVL.

On this clonotype itself: In this CDR3 the conserved last residue, phenylalanine or tryptophan, is missing, so a read error is likely. The chain links TRBV12-3 or TRBV12-4 to TRBJ1-4, with D tentatively TRBD1 (5 bases). Deletions cut 2 bases from V and 5 bases from J, with 9 bases between. This CDR3 has 14 residues. Here the CDR3 reads CASSLRQGNEKLFL. The CDR3 DNA follows: TGTGCCAGCAGTTTAAGGCAGGGAAATGAAAAACTGTTTCTT.

This clonotype was recorded many times. A read error may produce the germline difference seen at one junction end. V and J are TRBV28 and TRBJ1-1, with 8 bases identical to TRBD1. The length of the CDR3 is 12 residues. CDR1 and CDR2 (germline): MDHEN, SYDVKM. CDR3 bases: TGTGCCAGCAGTCCAGAGATTGACAGGGGTGACTTT. It is translated as CASSPEIDRGDF.

The CDR3 DNA reads TGCGCCAGCAGTGAATGGGACCGGGGCAACTATGGCTACACCTTC. Translated, it gives CASSEWDRGNYGYTF. The chain combines TRBV10-2 with TRBJ1-2; a weak D match, TRBD1 (5 bases). This CDR3 has 15 amino acids. Trimming stripped 3 bases from V and 2 bases from J, with 13 bases between. Germline CDR1 reads WSHSY; CDR2 reads SAAADI.

This clonotype was seen a handful of times. The chain carries TRBV5-6 and TRBJ1-2; weak D call: TRBD1 (5 bases). Per the germline V gene, CDR1 is SGHDT and CDR2 is YYEEEE. The CDR3 covers 13 residues. Trimming took 4 bases from V and 7 from J, leaving 14 bases between them. This CDR3 reads CASSQGQGPGYTF. In DNA, the CDR3 is TGTGCCAGCAGCCAAGGGCAGGGCCCTGGCTACACCTTC. The full variable domain, rest sourced from reference TRBV5-6 and TRBJ1-2, is DAGVTQSPTHLIKTRGQQVTLRCSPKSGHDTVSWYQQALGQGPQFIFQYYEEEERQRGNFPDRFSGHQFPNYSSELNVNALLLGDSALYLCASSQGQGPGYTFGSGTRLTVV.

This clonotype showed up just a few times. The genes are TRBV19 and TRBJ1-2; no reliable D call. V lost 8 bases and J 7 bases, leaving 11 bases between the germline ends. Germline values: CDR1 LNHDA, CDR2 SQIVND (reference sequence). The CDR3 spans 11 residues. The CDR3 spells CASFALSGYTF. CDR3 DNA: TGTGCCAGTTTCGCACTTAGTGGCTACACCTTC.

This rearrangement joins TRBV7-9 to TRBJ1-1, with D perhaps TRBD1 (5 bases). V was shortened by 5 bases and J by 4 bases, with 17 bases between the two germline ends. This CDR3 has 15 residues. Germline CDR1 reads SEHNR; CDR2 reads FQNEAQ (reference sequence). The CDR3 protein is CASSPDRDGGTEAFF. The DNA for the CDR3 is TGTGCCAGCAGCCCCGACCGGGACGGAGGCACTGAAGCTTTCTTT.

The CDR3 DNA reads as TGTGCCAGCAGCCAAGATTACAACAGCTATGGCTACACCTTC. The encoded protein is CASSQDYNSYGYTF. J is TRBJ1-2 and V is TRBV14; D uncertain. Germline CDR1 SGHDN, CDR2 FVKESK. The CDR3 has 14 residues. The germline V and J ends were trimmed by 0 bases and 4 bases, with 9 bases remaining between them.

The genes are TRBV5-1 and TRBJ2-7, with D possibly TRBD1 on 5 matching bases. Trimming stripped 4 bases from V and 1 base from J, with 15 bases between. Germline assignment: CDR1 SGHRS and CDR2 YFSETQ. This CDR3 spans 15 amino acids. CDR3 DNA: TGCGCCAGCAGCCAGGACGACAGCTCTTCCTACGAGCAGTACTTC. It is translated as CASSQDDSSSYEQYF.

This clonotype came up many times. The genes are TRBV3-1 and TRBJ1-1, with D hard to call. Between the trimmed V and J ends, which lost 4 bases and 1 base, there was a span of 10 bases. The germline CDR1 and CDR2 sequences are LGHDT and YNNKEL (reference sequence). The CDR3 sequence is 14 residues long. CDR3 protein: CASSPVHTNTEAFF. DNA for the CDR3: TGTGCCAGCAGCCCCGTACACACGAACACTGAAGCTTTCTTT.

This clonotype was counted many times. The chain couples TRBV7-9 to TRBJ1-3, with D perhaps matching TRBD1 (5 bases). The CDR3 runs 15 residues. Per germline, CDR1 SEHNR and CDR2 FQNEAQ (reference sequence). V gave up 4 bases and J gave up 2 bases, with 12 bases separating them. CDR3 sequence reads: CASSSMGGAGNTIYF. The DNA of the CDR3 is TGTGCCAGCAGCTCCATGGGGGGGGCTGGAAACACCATATATTTT.

This clonotype has at least ten counts. The DNA for the CDR3 is TGTGCCTGCCCACGGACAAGCACAGATACGCAGTATTTT. The encoded protein is CACPRTSTDTQYF. The V call is TRBV30, the J call TRBJ2-3, with D perhaps matching TRBD1 (5 bases). Per the germline V gene, CDR1 is GTSNPN and CDR2 is SVGIG (reference sequence). CDR3 length: 13 residues. Trimming pared 6 bases from V and 0 bases from J, leaving 10 bases between. Complete variable domain (other parts from reference TRBV30 and TRBJ2-3): SQTIHQWPATLVQPVGSPLSLECTVEGTSNPNLYWYRQAAGRGLQLLFYSVGIGQISSEVPQNLSASRPQDRQFILSSKKLLLSDSGFYLCACPRTSTDTQYFGPGTRLTVL.

This clonotype was observed at least ten times. The gene calls are TRBV15 and TRBJ2-5, with a tentative D call TRBD2 (5 bases). Trimming cost V 0 bases and J 4 bases, with 21 bases left between them. Germline CDR1 is LNHNV and CDR2 is YYDKDF (reference sequence). The CDR3 has 18 residues. In DNA form, the CDR3 reads TGTGCCACCAGCAGAGATTTAGCTAGCAGTGGATTGGGAGAGACCCAGTACTTC. Amino acids: CATSRDLASSGLGETQYF.

Here the CDR3 DNA reads TGTGCCAGCAGAAACGTCGGGGGCTACGAGCAGTACTTC. It yields the protein CASRNVGGYEQYF. V is TRBV5-6 and J is TRBJ2-7, with D possibly being TRBD2 (6 bases). The V end was cut by 5 bases, the J end by 3 bases, with 12 bases between. The CDR3 consists of 13 residues. Per the germline V gene, CDR1 is SGHDT and CDR2 is YYEEEE.

The table lists this clonotype with many counts. Sequence at one end of the junction differs from germline and may be a read error. The rearrangement uses TRBV12-3 or TRBV12-4 and TRBJ2-7, with D unclear. The CDR3 covers 12 residues. The CDR3 reads CASSLAVYEQYF. The CDR3, as DNA: TGTGCCAGCAGCTTAGCCGTGTACGAGCAGTACTTC.

In its sample, this clonotype was seen many times. V gene TRBV12-3 or TRBV12-4 combines with J gene TRBJ2-1, with TRBD2 identical over 8 bases. The CDR3 spans 14 residues. The ends lost 3 bases at V and 7 bases at J; junction bases unmatched: 5. CDR3 sequence reads: CASSLGRGGNEQFF. CDR3 DNA sequence: TGTGCCAGCAGTTTGGGCCGGGGGGGGAATGAGCAGTTCTTC.

This clonotype appeared many times. The chain combines TRBV6-1 with TRBJ2-3, with 7 bases that match TRBD1. CDR1 is MNHNS and CDR2 is SASEGT in the germline V gene. The CDR3 loop spans 13 amino acids. The V gene end was trimmed by 7 bases and the J gene end by 2 bases; junction bases not matched to a gene: 3. The CDR3 reads CASKGQYTDTQYF. The CDR3 coding sequence is TGTGCCAGCAAGGGACAGTACACAGATACGCAGTATTTT.

This clonotype was counted at least ten times. J is TRBJ2-7 and V is TRBV6-1, with D tentatively TRBD2 (5 bases). V lost 8 bases and J lost 2, with 13 bases in between. CDR3 length equals 13 residues. The germline V gene encodes CDR1 MNHNS and CDR2 SASEGT. Here the CDR3 DNA reads TGTGCCAGCGGCAGGACTCCGCCCTACGAGCAGTACTTC. The encoded protein is CASGRTPPYEQYF.

Only a few counts were recorded for this clonotype. The V gene is TRBV7-3, the J gene TRBJ2-1; weak D call: TRBD2 (6 bases). The J call may be wrong; the DNA end is better matched by TRBJ2-5. Germline V gene sequence: CDR1 SGHTA, CDR2 FQGTGA. The CDR3 is made up of 14 amino acids. CDR3 residues: CASSTVGGQETQYF. The CDR3 DNA follows: TGTGCCAGCAGCACCGTGGGGGGCCAAGAGACCCAGTACTTC.

This clonotype was picked up many times. The V gene is TRBV11-2, the J gene TRBJ2-7, with TRBD2 as a possible D gene (6 bases). The CDR3 length is 14 residues. The V end was cut by 5 bases, the J end by 5 bases, with 16 bases between. Germline lookup yields CDR1 SGHAT and CDR2 FQNNGV. The CDR3 DNA reads as TGTGCCAGCAGCCCCTCCCGGGACTTGCACGAGCAGTACTTC. It is translated as CASSPSRDLHEQYF.

This clonotype was found many times. The V gene is TRBV6-9, the J gene TRBJ2-5; 12 nucleotides line up with TRBD2. Unmatched junction bases numbered 7, after V lost 3 bases and J lost 5 bases. CDR3 length: 16 amino acids. Germline V gene data show CDR1 as MNHGY and CDR2 as SVAAGI. CDR3 region: CASSYTLAGGRETQYF. The CDR3 region has the DNA TGTGCCAGCAGTTACACCCTAGCGGGGGGGAGGGAGACCCAGTACTTC.

In this sample, this clonotype turned up many times. This rearrangement joins TRBV3-1 to TRBJ1-1; 9 bases line up with TRBD1. There are 13 residues in the CDR3. Germline CDR1 is LGHDT and CDR2 is YNNKEL (reference sequence). V was clipped by 5 bases and J by 4 bases; unmatched bases: 2. The chain's CDR3 is CASSTTGGTEAFF. CDR3 bases: TGTGCCAGCAGCACGACAGGGGGCACTGAAGCTTTCTTT.

This clonotype showed up many times. The V call is TRBV7-2, the J call TRBJ2-7; D is unclear. This CDR3 is 13 amino acids long. CDR1 and CDR2 from the germline V gene are SGHTA and FQGNSA. V lost 3 bases and J lost 3, with 9 bases in between. CDR3 sequence (DNA): TGTGCCAGCAGCTTGACTGCGAACTACGAGCAGTACTTC. This translates into CASSLTANYEQYF.

This clonotype has a count of ten or more. The chain employs TRBV6-9 and TRBJ1-1; a weak D match, TRBD1 (5 bases). The length of the CDR3 is 15 residues. V was cut by 4 bases and J by 1 base, with 13 bases left in between. In germline, CDR1 is MNHGY, CDR2 SVAAGI. This CDR3 is CASSFTSGQNTEAFF. The CDR3 DNA reads as TGTGCCAGCAGTTTCACGTCAGGACAGAACACTGAAGCTTTCTTT.

This chain links TRBV18 with TRBJ1-2; 8 positions agree with TRBD1. The CDR3 runs to 17 residues. Germline CDR1 reads KGHSH; CDR2 reads LQKENI. The J segment lost 7 bases and the V segment lost 2 bases, leaving 15 bases of the junction unmatched. The CDR3 DNA reads as TGTGCCAGCTCACCAGTAATCCCGGACAGGGAGTCTCTTGGCTACACCTTC. It is translated as CASSPVIPDRESLGYTF.

This clonotype came up many times. V is TRBV2 and J is TRBJ2-5; no firm D call. The CDR3 is 13 residues long. V lost 6 bases, J lost 1 base, and 9 bases lay in between. Germline loops: CDR1 SNHLY, CDR2 FYNNEI. The chain's CDR3 is CASRTGPQETQYF. The CDR3 bases are TGTGCCAGCAGGACTGGGCCCCAAGAGACCCAGTACTTC.

The chain has TRBV18 and TRBJ2-5; no definite D call. V was shortened by 3 bases and J by 0 bases, with 8 bases between the two germline ends. The CDR3 is made up of 14 amino acids. The germline V gene encodes CDR1 KGHSH and CDR2 LQKENI. CDR3 DNA: TGTGCCAGCTCACCGCAGATGTACCAAGAGACCCAGTACTTC. It yields the protein CASSPQMYQETQYF.